A single sample is the source of the 30 T cell receptor beta chains below, sequenced in a study of T-cell memory formation after mild COVID-19. TCRdb passed the 5' RACE reads through MiXCR, listing each CDR3 protein once. The table includes around 140,000 distinct CDR3 sequences, about 23% detected once. Sequenced sample: PBMCs or a T cell subset sorted from them (not recorded which). The receptors come from an adult woman who had mild COVID-19 (a few samples of this study predate the infection). Cell type and time point are not known.

This clonotype was seen more than once but under ten times. V gene TRBV7-8 combines with J gene TRBJ2-1; D unresolved. Germline lookup yields CDR1 SGHVS and CDR2 FQNEAQ. The CDR3 sequence is 13 residues long. V lost 1 base and J lost 9, with 10 bases in between. DNA of the CDR3: TGTGCCAGCAGCTTAGGGAAACGAGCTGAGCAGTTCTTC. Translating it yields CASSLGKRAEQFF.

The CDR3 here is CSASDRFQTTYEQYF. For the CDR3, the DNA is TGCAGTGCTAGCGACCGATTCCAAACAACCTACGAGCAGTACTTC. The rearrangement links TRBV20-1 to TRBJ2-7, with D unclear. Deletions cut 3 bases from V and 2 bases from J, with 17 bases between. CDR3 length equals 15 residues. The germline CDR1 and CDR2 sequences are DFQATT and SNEGSKA (reference sequence).

This clonotype occurred a few times. The chain recombines TRBV24-1 with TRBJ2-2; 12 nucleotides align to TRBD1. V dropped 6 bases and J dropped 4; count of bases not matched to a gene: 8. This CDR3 spans 17 amino acids. From germline, CDR1 is KGHDR and CDR2 SFDVKD. The CDR3 sequence is CATSSFRDRGLTGELFF. The CDR3 DNA sequence: TGTGCCACCAGTTCGTTCCGGGACAGGGGGCTCACCGGGGAGCTGTTTTTT.

The sample holds a few counts of this clonotype. This rearrangement joins TRBV13 to TRBJ2-3; no firm D call. Trimming cost V 0 bases and J 0 bases, with 10 bases left between them. CDR1 is PRHDT and CDR2 is FYEKMQ in the germline V gene (reference sequence). There are 16 residues in the CDR3. The CDR3 is CASSLGVGGSTDTQYF. The CDR3 DNA is TGTGCCAGCAGCTTAGGCGTGGGCGGTAGCACAGATACGCAGTATTTT.

This clonotype was picked up many times. The chain employs TRBV6-2 or TRBV6-3 and TRBJ2-7; D not resolved. Trimming took 3 bases from V and 3 from J, leaving 9 bases between them. Germline V lookup: CDR1 MNHEY, CDR2 SVGEGT. This CDR3 has 13 amino acids. DNA for the CDR3: TGTGCCAGCAGTTATGGGCAGAACTACGAGCAGTACTTC. It specifies CASSYGQNYEQYF.

The rearrangement uses TRBV9 and TRBJ2-5; D not resolved. Germline V gene lookup returns CDR1 SGDLS and CDR2 YYNGEE. The CDR3 consists of 13 residues. V lost 0 bases and J 3 bases, leaving 6 bases between the germline ends. CDR3: CASSVEGKETQYF. The CDR3 DNA follows: TGTGCCAGCAGCGTAGAGGGAAAAGAGACCCAGTACTTC.

Only a few counts were recorded for this clonotype. The rearrangement joins TRBV2 to TRBJ1-4; TRBD1 is a possible D gene (5 bases). The CDR3 runs to 12 residues. The germline CDR1 and CDR2 sequences are SNHLY and FYNNEI. The V end lost 6 bases, the J end lost 8 bases, and 10 bases lay between the germline ends. The chain's CDR3 is CASRAGAEKLFF. CDR3 in DNA: TGTGCCAGCAGGGCCGGGGCCGAAAAACTGTTTTTT.

This clonotype came up a few times. This chain joins TRBV20-1 and TRBJ1-1, with 7 bases aligning to TRBD1. The germline V gene has CDR1 DFQATT and CDR2 SNEGSKA (reference sequence). The J segment lost 3 bases and the V segment lost 6 bases, leaving 7 bases of the junction unmatched. This CDR3 has 13 residues. In DNA form, the CDR3 reads TGCAGTGCGCCTGGGACAGTAGACACTGAAGCTTTCTTT. As protein: CSAPGTVDTEAFF.

This clonotype is deemed medium-sized (0.01 to 0.1%). The rearrangement joins TRBV7-8 to TRBJ1-1, with 8 bases identical to TRBD1. The germline gives CDR1 SGHVS, CDR2 FQNEAQ. V trimming: 5 bases; J trimming: 1 base; junction bases outside the gene matches: 3. There are 14 residues in the CDR3. The CDR3 protein is CASSRGQGNTEAFF. Written as DNA, the CDR3 is TGTGCCAGCAGCCGAGGACAGGGGAACACTGAAGCTTTCTTT.

This clonotype showed up many times. The chain is built from TRBV7-2 and TRBJ2-5; perhaps TRBD1 as D (5 bases). Germline V CDR1 and CDR2: SGHTA, FQGNSA. V shed 6 bases and J shed 5 bases, with 13 bases lying between them. This CDR3 is 13 amino acids long. Here the CDR3 reads CASSQVSGETQYF. The CDR3 DNA follows: TGTGCCAGCAGTCAGGTGTCAGGGGAGACCCAGTACTTC.

This clonotype was seen more than once but under ten times. The genes are TRBV9 and TRBJ2-7; possibly TRBD1 for D (6 bases). The CDR3 length is 14 residues. Per the germline V gene, CDR1 is SGDLS and CDR2 is YYNGEE. The V gene lost 0 bases and the J gene lost 3 bases, with 10 bases spanning the gap. This chain's CDR3 is CASSVDGQNYEQYF. The CDR3 nucleotides are TGTGCCAGCAGCGTAGATGGACAGAACTACGAGCAGTACTTC.

The chain joins TRBV4-1 to TRBJ1-6; no definite D call. The V end was cut by 7 bases, the J end by 4 bases, with 14 bases between. Germline lookup yields CDR1 MGHRA and CDR2 YSYEKL. There are 15 residues in the CDR3. The CDR3 coding sequence is TGCGCCAGCAACGAATTAGGCCTTTATAATTCACCCCTCCACTTT. This codes for CASNELGLYNSPLHF.

This clonotype was seen a handful of times. The chain is built from TRBV12-3 or TRBV12-4 and TRBJ2-5, with a possible D match to TRBD1 (5 bases). This CDR3 contains 13 residues. Trimming shortened V by 6 bases and J by 5 bases, and 13 bases separated the two germline ends. Here the CDR3 DNA reads TGTGCCAGCAGCCTCATGGGGCGGGAGACCCAGTACTTC. As protein: CASSLMGRETQYF.

This clonotype was seen many times. The CDR3 reads CASSLDAAGSNEQFF. CDR3 sequence (DNA): TGCGCCAGCAGCTTGGACGCAGCGGGGAGCAATGAGCAGTTCTTC. The gene calls are TRBV5-1 and TRBJ2-1; 7 nucleotides agree with TRBD2. Trimming removed 0 bases from V and 6 bases from J; junction bases left unmatched: 6. Germline-derived CDR1 and CDR2 are SGHRS and YFSETQ. The CDR3 is 15 residues long.

This chain links TRBV11-1 with TRBJ2-7; the D is unclear. The CDR3 is 14 amino acids. Germline V gene data show CDR1 as SGHAT and CDR2 as FQDESV (reference sequence). The germline V and J ends were trimmed by 0 bases and 4 bases, with 10 bases remaining between them. CDR3 region: CASSLAGSTYEQYF. CDR3 bases: TGTGCCAGCAGCTTAGCGGGATCAACTTACGAGCAGTACTTC.

The chain combines TRBV6-1 with TRBJ1-2; D is undetermined. Germline loops: CDR1 MNHNS, CDR2 SASEGT. V was cut by 4 bases and J by 4 bases, with 13 bases left in between. The CDR3 consists of 14 residues. CDR3 in amino acids: CASSGRPASYGYTF. CDR3 bases: TGTGCCAGCAGTGGAAGACCGGCCAGCTATGGCTACACCTTC.

This clonotype occurred a few times. V gene TRBV4-1 combines with J gene TRBJ2-1; D is unclear. Deletions cut 1 base from V and 7 bases from J, with 8 bases between. This CDR3 is 13 amino acids long. Germline loops: CDR1 MGHRA, CDR2 YSYEKL. CDR3 residues: CASSQVQTNEQFF. In DNA form, the CDR3 reads TGCGCCAGCAGCCAAGTACAAACGAATGAGCAGTTCTTC.

The chain couples TRBV7-6 to TRBJ2-2, with a weak D call TRBD1 (6 bases). Germline V gene lookup returns CDR1 SGHVS and CDR2 FNYEAQ. V was cut by 3 bases and J by 6 bases, with 8 bases left in between. The length of the CDR3 is 13 residues. The CDR3 DNA reads as TGTGCCAGCAGCTTTGAGGGGGCCGGGGAGCTGTTTTTT. Translation: CASSFEGAGELFF.

This clonotype was found a few times. The chain recombines TRBV5-1 with TRBJ2-4; D is possibly TRBD2 (5 bases). The CDR3 is 13 amino acids. Germline-derived CDR1 and CDR2 are SGHRS and YFSETQ. V lost 0 bases and J 8 bases, leaving 9 bases between the germline ends. The CDR3 bases are TGCGCCAGCAGCTTGGGTAGGGAGCACATTCAGTACTTC. Translated, it gives CASSLGREHIQYF.

This clonotype was observed a few times. This sequence joins TRBV7-2 and TRBJ2-2; 9 bases align to TRBD2. CDR1 SGHTA and CDR2 FQGNSA come from the germline V gene. V lost 1 base, J lost 4 bases, and 4 bases stayed unmatched. The CDR3 length is 16 residues. The CDR3 is CASSLVAGAGTGELFF. CDR3 sequence (DNA): TGTGCCAGCAGCTTAGTAGCGGGAGCGGGCACCGGGGAGCTGTTTTTT.

This sequence joins TRBV9 and TRBJ2-5; TRBD1 is a possible D gene (6 bases). Germline assignment: CDR1 SGDLS and CDR2 YYNGEE. Trimming shortened V by 3 bases and J by 5 bases, and 14 bases separated the two germline ends. The CDR3 has 14 amino acids. DNA for the CDR3: TGTGCCAGCAGCGGGCCGGGACAATCGGAGACCCAGTACTTC. Encoded protein: CASSGPGQSETQYF.

This chain connects TRBV6-5 to TRBJ1-1, with TRBD1 identical over 7 bases. V shed 7 bases and J 12 bases; nucleotides not matched to a gene: 20. The CDR3 totals 15 residues. Germline V gene lookup returns CDR1 MNHEY and CDR2 SVGAGI. The CDR3 is CASTSLNAMGQQTFF. In DNA, the CDR3 is TGTGCCAGCACCTCTCTCAACGCGATGGGACAGCAGACTTTCTTT.

The chain links TRBV4-3 to TRBJ2-7; 7 positions agree with TRBD1. The V gene end was trimmed by 0 bases and the J gene end by 3 bases; junction bases not matched to a gene: 2. Germline CDR1 LGHNA, CDR2 YSLEER. The CDR3 contains 14 residues. In nucleotides, the CDR3 is TGCGCCAGCAGCCAAGATAGGGGGCTCTACGAGCAGTACTTC. Encoded protein: CASSQDRGLYEQYF.

This clonotype showed up just a few times. V is TRBV20-1 and J is TRBJ2-1, with 12 bases that match TRBD2. Germline CDR1 DFQATT, CDR2 SNEGSKA (reference sequence). The CDR3 spans 16 residues. The J segment lost 7 bases and the V segment lost 5 bases, leaving 12 bases of the junction unmatched. CDR3 amino acids: CSAPLAGGSHANEQFF. CDR3 coding DNA: TGCAGTGCTCCTCTAGCGGGGGGGTCCCACGCGAATGAGCAGTTCTTC.

The table lists this clonotype with many counts. The CDR3 is CASSSARQGAGTEAFF. In DNA, the CDR3 is TGTGCCAGCAGCTCCGCCCGACAGGGGGCCGGGACTGAAGCTTTCTTT. V usage is TRBV11-3 and J usage is TRBJ1-1; 10 positions match TRBD1. The CDR3 extends over 16 amino acids. Germline V lookup: CDR1 SGHNT, CDR2 YENEEA. J was trimmed by 5 bases and V by 4 bases; bases with no gene match: 10.

This clonotype was found a few times. The chain employs TRBV5-6 and TRBJ2-7; weak D call: TRBD1 (5 bases). Trimming took off 3 bases at V and 4 bases at J, with 11 bases between the two ends. The germline V gene has CDR1 SGHDT and CDR2 YYEEEE. This CDR3 has 13 residues. Written as DNA, the CDR3 is TGTGCCAGCAGCTCAGGGTCTTATTACGAGCAGTACTTC. It encodes CASSSGSYYEQYF.

In its sample, this clonotype was seen a few times. The CDR3 nucleotides are TGTGCCAGCAGCCAAATACCCACAGATACGCAGTATTTT. It yields the protein CASSQIPTDTQYF. The chain employs TRBV11-2 and TRBJ2-3, with unresolved D. Looked up from germline, CDR1 is SGHAT and CDR2 is FQNNGV. Trimming took 5 bases from V and 2 from J, leaving 8 bases between them. The CDR3 is made up of 13 amino acids.

This clonotype was detected a few times. The V gene is TRBV12-3 or TRBV12-4, the J gene TRBJ1-2; 7 bases align to TRBD1. The CDR3 has 13 amino acids. V trimming: 3 bases; J trimming: 8 bases; junction bases outside the gene matches: 6. The CDR3 is CASSLDRSRGYTF. CDR3 nucleotide sequence: TGTGCCAGCAGTTTGGACAGGAGCCGAGGCTACACCTTC.

This sequence joins TRBV24-1 and TRBJ2-1; 7 positions match TRBD1. The CDR3 is 13 residues long. Germline assignment: CDR1 KGHDR and CDR2 SFDVKD. V lost 5 bases, J lost 7 bases, and 4 bases stayed unmatched. Here the CDR3 reads CATSGQGTNEQFF. The CDR3 DNA is TGTGCCACCAGTGGACAGGGCACAAATGAGCAGTTCTTC.

The V call is TRBV5-1, the J call TRBJ1-5; 7 bases are a match to TRBD1. Germline CDR1 reads SGHRS; CDR2 reads YFSETQ. The CDR3 length is 14 residues. Germline trimming cut 0 bases from V and 5 bases from J; bases unmatched to any gene: 2. CDR3 sequence: CASSLAGGHQPQHF. The CDR3 nucleotides read TGCGCCAGCAGCTTGGCAGGGGGGCATCAGCCCCAGCATTTT. Full variable domain (outside the CDR3, taken from reference TRBV5-1 and TRBJ1-5): KAGVTQTPRYLIKTRGQQVTLSCSPISGHRSVSWYQQTPGQGLQFLFEYFSETQRNKGNFPGRFSGRQFSNSRSEMNVSTLELGDSALYLCASSLAGGHQPQHFGDGTRLSIL.